This T cell receptor beta chain was captured by sequencing in a study of post-analysis software for immune sequencing data. Whole-study results and caveats: Same-batch samples co-clustered strongly by F measure. In multiple sclerosis, normalized Chao1 diversity was significantly below that of controls.

On this clonotype itself: Its antigen is unknown.

Sequencing libraries made from TCR beta cDNA carried unique molecular identifiers. Between roughly 1 and 10 million T cells gave rise to around 500,000 cDNA molecules. TCRdb re-called the PCR reads with MiXCR, one entry per CDR3 protein. The sample carries hundreds of thousands of distinct CDR3 sequences, roughly 29% recorded once. This receptor was taken from a girl aged 10 to 17 with multiple sclerosis. Sequencing input: blood.

CDR3 DNA: TGTGCCAGCAGTCGGACACGGGGCTACACCTTC. Its translation: CASSRTRGYTF. This chain uses TRBV28 with TRBJ1-2; D perhaps matches TRBD1 (5 bases). V lost 5 bases, J lost 8 bases, and 9 bases lay in between. CDR1 is MDHEN, CDR2 SYDVKM, per germline. The CDR3 runs to 11 residues.